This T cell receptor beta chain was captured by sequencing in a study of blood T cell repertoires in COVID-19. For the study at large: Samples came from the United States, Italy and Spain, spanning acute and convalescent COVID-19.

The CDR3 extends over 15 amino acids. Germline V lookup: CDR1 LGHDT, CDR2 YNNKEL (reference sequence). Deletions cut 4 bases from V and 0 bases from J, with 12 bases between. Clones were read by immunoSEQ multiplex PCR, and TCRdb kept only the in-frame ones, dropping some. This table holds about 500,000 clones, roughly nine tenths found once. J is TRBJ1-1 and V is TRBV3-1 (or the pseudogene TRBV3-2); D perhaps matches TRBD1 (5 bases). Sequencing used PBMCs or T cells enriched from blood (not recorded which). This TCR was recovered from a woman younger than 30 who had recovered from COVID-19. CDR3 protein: CASSLPGGLNTEAFF. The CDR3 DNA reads TGTGCCAGCAGCCTCCCGGGGGGGTTGAACACTGAAGCTTTCTTT.